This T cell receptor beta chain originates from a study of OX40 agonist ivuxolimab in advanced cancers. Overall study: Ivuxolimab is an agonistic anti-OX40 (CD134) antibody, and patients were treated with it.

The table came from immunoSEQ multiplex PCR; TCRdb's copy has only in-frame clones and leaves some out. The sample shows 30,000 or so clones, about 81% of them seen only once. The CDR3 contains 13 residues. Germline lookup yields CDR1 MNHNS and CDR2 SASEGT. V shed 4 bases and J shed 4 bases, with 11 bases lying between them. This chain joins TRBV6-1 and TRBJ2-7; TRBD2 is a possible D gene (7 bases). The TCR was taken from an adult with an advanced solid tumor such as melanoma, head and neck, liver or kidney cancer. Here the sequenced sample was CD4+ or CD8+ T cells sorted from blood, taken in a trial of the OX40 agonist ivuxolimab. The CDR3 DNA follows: TGTGCCAGCAGTGCGGGGGGCGGATACGAGCAGTACTTC. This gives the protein CASSAGGGYEQYF.